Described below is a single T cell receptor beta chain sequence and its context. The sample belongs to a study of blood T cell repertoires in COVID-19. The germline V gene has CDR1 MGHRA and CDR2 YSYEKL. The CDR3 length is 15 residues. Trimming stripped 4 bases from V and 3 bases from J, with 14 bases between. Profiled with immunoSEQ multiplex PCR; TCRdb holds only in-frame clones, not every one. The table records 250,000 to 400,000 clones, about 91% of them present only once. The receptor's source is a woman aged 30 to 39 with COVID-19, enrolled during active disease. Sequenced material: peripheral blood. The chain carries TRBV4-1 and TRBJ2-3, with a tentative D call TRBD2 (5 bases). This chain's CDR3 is CASSLIAIATDTQYF. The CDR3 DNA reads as TGCGCCAGCAGCCTAATAGCGATTGCAACAGATACGCAGTATTTT.